A selection of T cell receptor beta chains follows, all from one sample in a study of T cell responses to AZD1222 COVID-19 vaccine. The assay was immunoSEQ multiplex PCR, and TCRdb's table has in-frame clones only and misses some. The sample lists about 140,000 clones, approximately 91% occurring once. The material sequenced was peripheral blood, taken on day 0 of AZD1222 vaccination. These receptors were taken from an adult in good health. The CDR3 runs from the conserved cysteine through the conserved F or W. The D gene is left open where the match is weak. A clone size is listed for some rows: how often the clone was seen (once, few, many), or a class if it is expanded.

clone_size	v_call	cdr3_length	d_call	j_call	cdr3_nt	cdr3_aa
NA	TRBV6-5	12	NA	TRBJ1-2	TGTGCCAGCAGATCCGGGGGGGTTGGCTACACCTTC	CASRSGGVGYTF
NA	TRBV12-3/TRBV12-4	11	NA	TRBJ1-2	TGTGCCAGCAGTTTCGGCTATGGCTACACCTTC	CASSFGYGYTF
NA	TRBV14	16	TRBD2	TRBJ2-3	TGTGCCAGCAGCCAATTTAGCGGGAGGAGCACAGATACGCAGTATTTT	CASSQFSGRSTDTQYF
NA	TRBV5-4	15	NA	TRBJ1-2	TGTGCCAGCAGCGCAGGCAGGGGTTCTAGCTATGGCTACACCTTC	CASSAGRGSSYGYTF
NA	TRBV5-1	17	TRBD2	TRBJ2-1	TGCGCCAGCAGCTTGAGTAGCGGGAGGGCCAGTGTTCCTGAGCAGTTCTTC	CASSLSSGRASVPEQFF
NA	TRBV11-2	12	NA	TRBJ2-3	TGTGCCAGCAGCTCAGAAAGCTATACGCAGTATTTT	CASSSESYTQYF
NA	TRBV7-9	15	NA	TRBJ2-1	TGTGCCAGCAGTCCTCGGGGTAGCGGTTACAATGAGCAGTTCTTC	CASSPRGSGYNEQFF
NA	TRBV12-2	17	NA	TRBJ2-6	TGTGCAAGTCGCTTAGCGACTAGTCAGACTGGGGCCAACGTCCTGACTTTC	CASRLATSQTGANVLTF
NA	TRBV2	16	TRBD1	TRBJ1-5	TGTGCCAGCAGTGAAAGTGCGACAGGGGGGACTTTGCCCCAGCATTTT	CASSESATGGTLPQHF
NA	TRBV5-1	16	TRBD2	TRBJ2-2	TGCGCCAGCAGCTACTCTAGCGGGGGGGCTACCGGGGAGCTGTTTTTT	CASSYSSGGATGELFF
NA	TRBV20-1	13	NA	TRBJ2-1	TGCAGTGCTAGTGTGACTGACTACAATGAGCAGTTCTTC	CSASVTDYNEQFF
NA	TRBV6-1	16	TRBD2	TRBJ2-7	TGTGCCAGCAGTGAAGTTAGCGGGAGGGGTAACGAAGAGCAGTACTTC	CASSEVSGRGNEEQYF
NA	TRBV9	16	NA	TRBJ2-3	TGTGCCAGCAGCGTAGACGGCGGAGCTAGCACAGATACGCAGTATTTT	CASSVDGGASTDTQYF
NA	TRBV19	15	TRBD1	TRBJ1-2	TGTGCCAGTAGTATCACAGGGGCGACTAACTATGGCTACACCTTC	CASSITGATNYGYTF
NA	TRBV3-1/TRBV3-2	14	NA	TRBJ1-1	TGTGCCAGCAGCCAAGAGGCAGGCGCTACTGAAGCTTTCTTT	CASSQEAGATEAFF
NA	TRBV7-9	15	TRBD1	TRBJ1-6	TGTGCCAGCAGCTTCTCCAGGACAGGGACTTCACCCCTCCACTTT	CASSFSRTGTSPLHF
once	TRBV23-1	9	NA	TRBJ1-3	TGCGCCAGCGGAAACACCATATATTTT	CASGNTIYF
NA	TRBV4-1	15	NA	TRBJ1-2	TGCGCCAGCAGCCAAGTCGACCGTTCTAACTATGGCTACACCTTC	CASSQVDRSNYGYTF
NA	TRBV9	13	NA	TRBJ1-5	TGTGCCAGCAGCGTACCCGAGAATCAGCCCCAGCATTTT	CASSVPENQPQHF
NA	TRBV9	12	TRBD2	TRBJ2-1	TGTGCCAGCAGTCTAGCGGACAATGAGCAGTTCTTC	CASSLADNEQFF
NA	TRBV5-6	14	NA	TRBJ2-7	TGTGCCAGCAGCTTGGTACTGAACTCCTACGAGCAGTACTTC	CASSLVLNSYEQYF
NA	TRBV19	16	TRBD1	TRBJ1-2	TGTGCCAGTAGTATTCAAAAAGGACAGGGGCCCTATGGCTACACCTTC	CASSIQKGQGPYGYTF
NA	TRBV27	13	NA	TRBJ1-2	TGTGCCAGCAGTTGGGGAGCTAACTATGGCTACACCTTC	CASSWGANYGYTF
NA	TRBV6-5	13	NA	TRBJ1-2	TGTGCGCCGTGGCTTCACGAGAGCTATGGCTACACCTTC	CAPWLHESYGYTF
NA	TRBV12-3/TRBV12-4	11	NA	TRBJ2-5	TGTGCCAGCCGAAAGTACGAGACCCAGTACTTC	CASRKYETQYF
NA	TRBV6-1	15	NA	TRBJ1-3	TGTGCCAGCAGTGACGAGGGGGGGTCTGGAAACACCATATATTTT	CASSDEGGSGNTIYF
NA	TRBV6-5	16	NA	TRBJ2-5	TGTGCCAGCAGTTACTCGAGAGGGCTCAGGCGGGAGACCCAGTACTTC	CASSYSRGLRRETQYF
NA	TRBV5-1	15	NA	TRBJ1-1	TGCGCCAGCAGCTTGACTCTTCCAATTAGGACTGAAGCTTTCTTT	CASSLTLPIRTEAFF
NA	TRBV19	14	NA	TRBJ1-5	TGTGCCAGTAGTTTCCAAGGGTCCTGGCAGCCCCAGCATTTT	CASSFQGSWQPQHF
NA	TRBV24-1	12	NA	TRBJ2-1	TGTGCCACCAGTGATTTCGGCTATGAGCAGTTCTTC	CATSDFGYEQFF
NA	TRBV18	16	TRBD1	TRBJ1-2	TGTGCCAGCTCACCACTAAGGGGGCGAGAGGGCTATGGCTACACCTTC	CASSPLRGREGYGYTF
NA	TRBV9	14	NA	TRBJ2-7	TGTGCCAGCAGCGTAGCGGACTCACCCTACGAGCAGTACTTC	CASSVADSPYEQYF
NA	TRBV28	12	NA	TRBJ1-2	TGTGCCAGCAGCCTGGGGGTCTATGGCTACACCTTC	CASSLGVYGYTF
NA	TRBV27	17	NA	TRBJ2-2	TGTGCCAGCAGCCGACTTTTGGGGAACCTGAACACCGGGGAGCTGTTTTTT	CASSRLLGNLNTGELFF
NA	TRBV28	15	NA	TRBJ1-1	TGTGCCAACCCTAGACAGCCAGACATGAACACTGAAGCTTTCTTT	CANPRQPDMNTEAFF
NA	TRBV7-2	16	NA	TRBJ1-5	TGTGCCAGCAGCACCCGATCCCAGGGTAGCAATCAGCCCCAGCATTTT	CASSTRSQGSNQPQHF
once	TRBV3-1/TRBV3-2	14	NA	TRBJ1-1	TGTGCCAGCAGCCCGTGGGGGGAGGGCACTGAAGCTTTCTTT	CASSPWGEGTEAFF
NA	TRBV2	15	NA	TRBJ1-1	TGTGCCAGCAGGGAGATACAGGGTTGGGCCACTGAAGCTTTCTTT	CASREIQGWATEAFF
NA	TRBV3-1/TRBV3-2	14	TRBD1	TRBJ1-5	TGTGCCAGCAGCCAAAACAGGGGAAATCAGCCCCAGCATTTT	CASSQNRGNQPQHF
NA	TRBV11-3	14	NA	TRBJ1-1	TGTGCCAGCAGCTTAGACGGGTTGAACACTGAAGCTTTCTTT	CASSLDGLNTEAFF
NA	TRBV4-1	17	TRBD2	TRBJ2-1	TGCGCCAGCAGCTATCGGACTAGCGGGAGCTCCTACAATGAGCAGTTCTTC	CASSYRTSGSSYNEQFF
NA	TRBV4-1	15	NA	TRBJ1-6	TGCGCCAGCAGCCGCGGTCCGTTTACGGATTCACCCCTCCACTTT	CASSRGPFTDSPLHF
few	TRBV7-8	16	NA	TRBJ2-2	TGTGCCAGCAGCCCAAACGGACTCGGGGTTCCCGGGGAGCTGTTTTTT	CASSPNGLGVPGELFF
once	TRBV5-1	14	NA	TRBJ2-7	TGCGCCAGTGCCGGTGCCGGGACAAACTACGAGCAGTACTTC	CASAGAGTNYEQYF
NA	TRBV4-2	16	TRBD2	TRBJ2-5	TGTGCCAGCAGCCATTCACTAGCGGGGAGCGGTGAGACCCAGTACTTC	CASSHSLAGSGETQYF
NA	TRBV11-1	15	NA	TRBJ2-6	TGTGCCAGCAGCTTAGAGGACTCTGGGGCCAACGTCCTGACTTTC	CASSLEDSGANVLTF
NA	TRBV19	13	NA	TRBJ1-1	TGTGCCAGCCAGACAGGAATGAACACTGAAGCTTTCTTT	CASQTGMNTEAFF
NA	TRBV19	13	NA	TRBJ2-3	TGTGCCAGTAGTTTAACCCCCACAGATACGCAGTATTTT	CASSLTPTDTQYF
once	TRBV18	13	NA	TRBJ1-1	TGTGCCAGCTCACCAACCCAGAACACTGAAGCTTTCTTT	CASSPTQNTEAFF
NA	TRBV27	14	NA	TRBJ2-7	TGTGCCAGCAGTTTCAAAGGCAGGGTCTACGAGCAGTACTTC	CASSFKGRVYEQYF
NA	TRBV7-2	11	NA	TRBJ1-1	TGTGCCAGCAGCCGAAACACTGAAGCTTTCTTT	CASSRNTEAFF
NA	TRBV27	15	TRBD1	TRBJ1-2	TGTGCCAGCAGCGGACAGGGGCAGGGATTCTATGGCTACACCTTC	CASSGQGQGFYGYTF
NA	TRBV29-1	16	NA	TRBJ1-1	TGCAGCGTTGAATGGGGGGGACTTTTTAGTGGCACTGAAGCTTTCTTT	CSVEWGGLFSGTEAFF
NA	TRBV11-3	12	NA	TRBJ2-2	TGTGCCAGCAGCTTAAGTCGGGGAGAGCTGTTTTTT	CASSLSRGELFF
NA	TRBV4-1	14	NA	TRBJ1-2	TGCGCCAGCAGCCACCGTAGGACGGGATATGGCTACACCTTC	CASSHRRTGYGYTF